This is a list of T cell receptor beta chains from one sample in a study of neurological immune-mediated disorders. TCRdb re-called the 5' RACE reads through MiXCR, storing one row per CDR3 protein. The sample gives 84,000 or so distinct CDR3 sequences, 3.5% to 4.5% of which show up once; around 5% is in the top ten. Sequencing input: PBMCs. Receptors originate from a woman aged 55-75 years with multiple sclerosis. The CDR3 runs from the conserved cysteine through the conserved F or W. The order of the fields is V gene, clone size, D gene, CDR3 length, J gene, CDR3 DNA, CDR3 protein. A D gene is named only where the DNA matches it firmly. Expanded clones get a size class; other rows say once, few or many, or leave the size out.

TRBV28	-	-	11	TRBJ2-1	TGTGCCAGCACGACGCCCAATGAGCAGTTCTTC	CASTTPNEQFF
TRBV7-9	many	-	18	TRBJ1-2	TGTGCCAGCTCCATATCGGGGAGGATATTGTGGGGCTTAGATGGCTACACCTTC	CASSISGRILWGLDGYTF
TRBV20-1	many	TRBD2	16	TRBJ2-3	TGCAGTGCTTCCACGCTAGCGGGGCGATTCACAGATACGCAGTATTTT	CSASTLAGRFTDTQYF
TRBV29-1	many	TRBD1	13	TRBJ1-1	TGCAGCGTTGGTACAGGGGGGGACACTGAAGCTTTCTTT	CSVGTGGDTEAFF
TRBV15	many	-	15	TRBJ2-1	TGTGCCACCAGCAGAGATTACGTTTCGCACAATGAGCAGTTCTTC	CATSRDYVSHNEQFF
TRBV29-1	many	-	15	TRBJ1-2	TGCAGCGTTGAAGATGGGGGGCTGGAAAACTATGGCTACACCTTC	CSVEDGGLENYGYTF
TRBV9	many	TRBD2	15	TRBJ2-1	TGTGCCAGCAGCGGTGGGACTAGCGGGCTCAATGAGCAGTTCTTC	CASSGGTSGLNEQFF
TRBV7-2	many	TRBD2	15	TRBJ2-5	TGTGCCAGCAGCCCCCAGCGGGGTCAGAGGGAGACCCAGTACTTC	CASSPQRGQRETQYF
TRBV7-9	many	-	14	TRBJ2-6	TGTGCCAGTGGGGCTACCTCTGGGGCCAACGTCCTGACTTTC	CASGATSGANVLTF
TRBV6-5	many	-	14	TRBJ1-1	TGTGCCAGCAGTTACCAGGTTCCCAACACTGAAGCTTTCTTT	CASSYQVPNTEAFF
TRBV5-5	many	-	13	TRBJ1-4	TGTGCCAGCAGCTTAACAGGGAATGAAAAACTGTTTTTT	CASSLTGNEKLFF
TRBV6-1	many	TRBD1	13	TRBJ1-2	TGTGCCAGCCGGGACAGGGATAACTATGGCTACACCTTC	CASRDRDNYGYTF
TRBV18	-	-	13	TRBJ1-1	TGTGCCAGCTCACCTCTGGCACCCCGGGAAGCTTTCTTT	CASSPLAPREAFF
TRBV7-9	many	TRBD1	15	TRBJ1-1	TGTGCCAGCAGCTCAACGGACAGGGACGGGGCGAAAGCTTTCTTT	CASSSTDRDGAKAFF